The clone carrying this T cell receptor beta chain was recorded at least ten times. The data originate from a study of T-cell reconstitution after alpha-beta-depleted transplantation in children. Preparation of the TCRbeta library used unique molecular identifiers. TCRdb reanalysed the PCR reads using MiXCR and keeps one entry per CDR3 protein. The sample holds 350,000 to 450,000 distinct CDR3 sequences, roughly 22% seen once. This CDR3 contains 13 residues. V lost 1 base to trimming and J lost 3 bases, with 10 bases between them. CDR1 is DFQATT, CDR2 SNEGSKA, per germline (reference sequence). This sample comprised PBMCs from the stem cell graft donor, obtained from the stem cell graft. The V and J genes are TRBV20-1 and TRBJ2-7, with D tentatively TRBD2 (5 bases). The clonotype comes from a human donor who donated a stem cell graft to a child with acute myeloid leukemia. The CDR3 DNA sequence: TGCAGTGCTAGAGCCGCCGGGGTCTACGAGCAGTACTTC. Translation gives CSARAAGVYEQYF.